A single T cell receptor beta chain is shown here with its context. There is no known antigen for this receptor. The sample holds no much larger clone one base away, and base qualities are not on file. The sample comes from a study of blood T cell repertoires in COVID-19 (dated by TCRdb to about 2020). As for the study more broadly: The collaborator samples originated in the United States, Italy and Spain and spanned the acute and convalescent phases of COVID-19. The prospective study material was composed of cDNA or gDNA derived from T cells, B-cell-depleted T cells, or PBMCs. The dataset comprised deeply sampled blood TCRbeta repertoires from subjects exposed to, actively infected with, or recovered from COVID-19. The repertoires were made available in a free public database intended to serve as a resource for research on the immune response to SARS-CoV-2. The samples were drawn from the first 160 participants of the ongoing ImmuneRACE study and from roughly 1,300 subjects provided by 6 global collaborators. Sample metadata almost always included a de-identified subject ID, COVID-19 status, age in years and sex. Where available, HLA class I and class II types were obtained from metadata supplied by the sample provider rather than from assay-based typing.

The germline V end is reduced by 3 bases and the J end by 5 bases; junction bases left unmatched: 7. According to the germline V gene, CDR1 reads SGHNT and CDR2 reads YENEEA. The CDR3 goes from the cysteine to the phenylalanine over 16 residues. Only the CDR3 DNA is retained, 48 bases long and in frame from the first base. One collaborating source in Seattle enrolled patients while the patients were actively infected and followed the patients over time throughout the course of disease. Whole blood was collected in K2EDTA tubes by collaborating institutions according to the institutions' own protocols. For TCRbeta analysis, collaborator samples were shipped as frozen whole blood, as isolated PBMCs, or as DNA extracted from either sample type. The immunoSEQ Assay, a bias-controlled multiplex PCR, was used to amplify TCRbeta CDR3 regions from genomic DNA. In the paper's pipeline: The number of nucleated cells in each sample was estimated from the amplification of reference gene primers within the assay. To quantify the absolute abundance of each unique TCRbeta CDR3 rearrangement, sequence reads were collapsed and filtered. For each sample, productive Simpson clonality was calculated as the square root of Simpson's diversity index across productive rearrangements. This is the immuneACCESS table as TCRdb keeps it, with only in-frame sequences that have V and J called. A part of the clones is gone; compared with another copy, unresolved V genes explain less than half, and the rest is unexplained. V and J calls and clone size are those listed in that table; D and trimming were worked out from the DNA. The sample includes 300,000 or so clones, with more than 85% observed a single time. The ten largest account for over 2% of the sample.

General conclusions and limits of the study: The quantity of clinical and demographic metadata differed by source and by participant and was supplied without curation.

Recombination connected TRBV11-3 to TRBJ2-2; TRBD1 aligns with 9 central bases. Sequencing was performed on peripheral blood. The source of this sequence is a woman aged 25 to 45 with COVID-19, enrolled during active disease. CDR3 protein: CASSFSGTGRTGELFF. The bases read TGTGCCAGCAGCTTTTCCGGGACAGGGAGGACCGGGGAGCTGTTTTTT. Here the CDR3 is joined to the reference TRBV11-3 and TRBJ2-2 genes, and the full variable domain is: EAGVVQSPRYKIIEKKQPVAFWCNPISGHNTLYWYLQNLGQGPELLIRYENEEAVDDSQLPKDRFSAERLKGVDSTLKIQPAELGDSAVYLCASSFSGTGRTGELFFGEGSRLTVL.